The 5 T cell receptor beta chains below come from one sample, sequenced in a study of T cells after yellow fever vaccination. TCRdb passed the 5' RACE reads through MiXCR, listing each CDR3 protein once. Of 250,000 to 400,000 distinct CDR3 sequences in the sample, 3.5% to 4.5% were seen once. Sequenced here: PBMCs, sampled 15 days after the yellow fever booster vaccination. Receptors originate from a man between 18 and 29 years old who received the YFV17D yellow fever vaccine.

This clonotype was recorded a few times. The junction shows a germline mismatch at one end, possibly a read error. This chain links TRBV28 with TRBJ1-4, with D perhaps matching TRBD1 (5 bases). This CDR3 has 14 residues. Germline V lookup: CDR1 MDHEN, CDR2 SYDVKM. Here the CDR3 DNA reads TGTGCCAGCAGTTTATTCCAGGGTAATGACAAACTGTTTTTT. As protein: CASSLFQGNDKLFF.

In this sample, this clonotype turned up a few times. The rearrangement uses TRBV4-1 and TRBJ1-1; D unclear. Between the trimmed V and J ends, which lost 2 bases and 4 bases, there was a span of 5 bases. This CDR3 is built from 12 residues. Germline CDR1 MGHRA, CDR2 YSYEKL. This CDR3 is CASSQFGTEAFF. As DNA, the CDR3 is TGCGCCAGCAGCCAATTTGGCACTGAAGCTTTCTTT.

The table lists this clonotype with many counts. This chain joins TRBV20-1 and TRBJ2-1, with 12 bases fitting TRBD2. CDR1 and CDR2 from the germline V gene are DFQATT and SNEGSKA (reference sequence). The CDR3 totals 15 residues. J was trimmed by 2 bases and V by 2 bases; bases with no gene match: 1. CDR3 protein: CSARSSGGAYNEQFF. The CDR3 bases are TGCAGTGCTAGATCTAGCGGGGGGGCCTACAATGAGCAGTTCTTC.

This clonotype was seen more than once but under ten times. The rearrangement joins TRBV5-1 to TRBJ2-7; unclear D gene. Trimming cost V 4 bases and J 6 bases, with 14 bases left between them. The CDR3 totals 13 residues. Germline V gene lookup returns CDR1 SGHRS and CDR2 YFSETQ. CDR3 sequence (DNA): TGCGCCAGCAGCCTATCGGACCTCGGCGAGCAGTACTTC. It encodes CASSLSDLGEQYF.

This clonotype was found many times. The chain combines TRBV12-3 or TRBV12-4 with TRBJ1-1; D possibly corresponds to TRBD1 (5 bases). This CDR3 contains 14 residues. V was cut by 5 bases and J by 4 bases, with 14 bases left in between. The CDR3 coding sequence is TGTGCCAGCAGTCGGGGACCGGGTAGCACTGAAGCTTTCTTT. This encodes CASSRGPGSTEAFF.